These T cell receptor beta chains were read from a single sample in a study of siplizumab effects on memory and regulatory T cells. TCRdb's copy holds only in-frame clones and misses some; the assay was immunoSEQ multiplex PCR. Of approximately 52,000 clones in the sample, under 98% were seen once. The sequenced sample was naive CD4+ T cells sorted from blood. Receptors were obtained from a human donor in good health. Both conserved end residues are part of each CDR3. The D gene is left open where the match is weak. Clone size is not always given. Where it is, it says once, few, many or a class for expanded clones.

J gene: TRBJ2-5; D gene: NA; V gene: TRBV6-5; clone size: NA; CDR3 protein: CASSFLRNQETQYF; CDR3 DNA: TGTGCCAGCAGTTTCCTAAGGAACCAAGAGACCCAGTACTTC
J gene: TRBJ1-2; D gene: NA; V gene: TRBV10-3; clone size: NA; CDR3 protein: CAIRETEGYGYTF; CDR3 DNA: TGTGCCATCAGAGAAACAGAGGGCTATGGCTACACCTTC
J gene: TRBJ1-1; D gene: NA; V gene: TRBV20-1; clone size: NA; CDR3 protein: CSARVNTEAFF; CDR3 DNA: TGCAGTGCTAGAGTGAACACTGAAGCTTTCTTT
J gene: TRBJ1-1; D gene: NA; V gene: TRBV5-1; clone size: NA; CDR3 protein: CASSLSQGRRAFF; CDR3 DNA: TGCGCCAGCAGCTTGTCTCAGGGGCGCAGAGCTTTCTTT
J gene: TRBJ2-7; D gene: NA; V gene: TRBV10-1; clone size: NA; CDR3 protein: CASSESTNRYEQYF; CDR3 DNA: TGCGCCAGCAGTGAGTCTACTAACCGCTACGAGCAGTACTTC
J gene: TRBJ2-1; D gene: NA; V gene: TRBV4-1; clone size: NA; CDR3 protein: CASSQTRVYNEQFF; CDR3 DNA: TGCGCCAGCAGCCAGACTCGCGTTTACAATGAGCAGTTCTTC
J gene: TRBJ2-1; D gene: NA; V gene: TRBV30; clone size: NA; CDR3 protein: CAWSVLPGYYNEQFF; CDR3 DNA: TGTGCCTGGAGTGTACTACCGGGTTACTACAATGAGCAGTTCTTC
J gene: TRBJ2-5; D gene: NA; V gene: TRBV6-1; clone size: once; CDR3 protein: CASSDRPGETQYF; CDR3 DNA: TGTGCCAGCAGTGACCGCCCGGGGGAGACCCAGTACTTC
J gene: TRBJ2-1; D gene: TRBD2; V gene: TRBV25-1; clone size: NA; CDR3 protein: CASSVLAGKDNEQFF; CDR3 DNA: TGTGCCAGCAGTGTACTAGCGGGAAAAGACAATGAGCAGTTCTTC
J gene: TRBJ2-1; D gene: TRBD2; V gene: TRBV18; clone size: NA; CDR3 protein: CASSQGTRVLEQFF; CDR3 DNA: TGTGCCAGCTCACAAGGGACTAGGGTACTTGAGCAGTTCTTC
J gene: TRBJ2-3; D gene: TRBD2; V gene: TRBV7-3; clone size: NA; CDR3 protein: CASSPQPRGLAGEHTQYF; CDR3 DNA: TGTGCCAGCAGCCCCCAGCCCCGGGGACTAGCGGGAGAACATACGCAGTATTTT
J gene: TRBJ2-1; D gene: NA; V gene: TRBV6-6; clone size: NA; CDR3 protein: CASREESLEYNEQFF; CDR3 DNA: TGTGCCAGCAGGGAGGAATCTCTAGAATACAATGAGCAGTTCTTC
J gene: TRBJ2-1; D gene: NA; V gene: TRBV7-7; clone size: NA; CDR3 protein: CASSLIRGNEQFF; CDR3 DNA: TGTGCTAGCAGCTTAATCAGGGGTAATGAGCAGTTCTTC
J gene: TRBJ2-3; D gene: NA; V gene: TRBV29-1; clone size: NA; CDR3 protein: CSVEKGAGSTDTQYF; CDR3 DNA: TGCAGCGTTGAAAAGGGCGCTGGGAGCACAGATACGCAGTATTTT
J gene: TRBJ2-5; D gene: NA; V gene: TRBV7-6; clone size: NA; CDR3 protein: CASSLFGQAPGAQYF; CDR3 DNA: TGTGCCAGCAGCTTATTTGGGCAGGCCCCTGGGGCCCAGTACTTC
J gene: TRBJ2-7; D gene: NA; V gene: TRBV19; clone size: NA; CDR3 protein: CASSHYSGPWEQYF; CDR3 DNA: TGTGCCAGTAGTCACTACTCGGGGCCGTGGGAGCAGTACTTC
J gene: TRBJ1-2; D gene: TRBD1; V gene: TRBV28; clone size: NA; CDR3 protein: CASSLQGGIGYTF; CDR3 DNA: TGTGCCAGCAGTTTACAGGGGGGTATCGGCTACACCTTC
J gene: TRBJ2-3; D gene: TRBD1; V gene: TRBV12-5; clone size: NA; CDR3 protein: CASETGDRGFADTQYF; CDR3 DNA: TGTGCTAGTGAGACAGGCGACAGGGGTTTCGCAGATACGCAGTATTTT
J gene: TRBJ2-7; D gene: NA; V gene: TRBV28; clone size: NA; CDR3 protein: CASSGSGTLAYEQYF; CDR3 DNA: TGTGCCAGCAGCGGTTCCGGGACTTTGGCCTACGAGCAGTACTTC
J gene: TRBJ2-2; D gene: NA; V gene: TRBV7-9; clone size: NA; CDR3 protein: CASSHGDTGELFF; CDR3 DNA: TGTGCCAGCAGCCACGGGGACACCGGGGAGCTGTTTTTT
J gene: TRBJ2-7; D gene: TRBD1; V gene: TRBV6-1; clone size: NA; CDR3 protein: CASIPQGAGEQYF; CDR3 DNA: TGTGCCAGCATTCCCCAGGGGGCGGGGGAGCAGTACTTC
J gene: TRBJ2-1; D gene: NA; V gene: TRBV6-5; clone size: NA; CDR3 protein: CASSYVYYNEQFF; CDR3 DNA: TGTGCCAGCAGTTACGTCTACTACAATGAGCAGTTCTTC
J gene: TRBJ2-3; D gene: NA; V gene: TRBV6-1; clone size: NA; CDR3 protein: CASGPGLRGTQYF; CDR3 DNA: TGTGCCAGCGGACCGGGGCTCCGGGGTACGCAGTATTTT
J gene: TRBJ2-3; D gene: TRBD2; V gene: TRBV28; clone size: NA; CDR3 protein: CASRPFGLAVQDTQYF; CDR3 DNA: TGTGCCAGCAGACCGTTCGGACTAGCGGTTCAGGATACGCAGTATTTT
J gene: TRBJ1-4; D gene: NA; V gene: TRBV2; clone size: NA; CDR3 protein: CASTLGRDNEKLFF; CDR3 DNA: TGTGCCAGCACCCTTGGCAGGGACAATGAAAAACTGTTTTTT
J gene: TRBJ2-5; D gene: NA; V gene: TRBV19; clone size: NA; CDR3 protein: CARTGENQETQYF; CDR3 DNA: TGTGCCAGGACTGGGGAAAACCAAGAGACCCAGTACTTC
J gene: TRBJ2-4; D gene: NA; V gene: TRBV27; clone size: NA; CDR3 protein: CASSFLAEAKNIQYF; CDR3 DNA: TGTGCCAGCAGTTTTCTGGCGGAAGCCAAAAACATTCAGTACTTC